Each of the 4 T cell receptor beta chains below was sequenced from the same sample in a study of cytomegalovirus exposure and HLA in healthy donors (dated by TCRdb to the late 2010s). Library generation was performed with the immunoSEQ multiplex PCR assay. The multiplex PCR relied on a mix of 60 forward primers for TCR Vbeta segments and 13 reverse primers for TCR Jbeta segments. TCRdb carries this immuneACCESS record with in-frame sequences only. Its versions omit some clonotypes, under half of them owing to an unresolved V gene in the studies checked, with the rest unexplained. The sample yields approximately 190,000 clones; about 81% were counted once. The ten largest clones capture about 0.84% of the sample. The sample taken for sequencing was PBMCs. The receptors were sampled from a young woman in good health and CMV-seronegative.

The chain uses TRBV7-3 and TRBJ2-1; D might be TRBD2 (6 bases). The germline V gene encodes CDR1 SGHTA and CDR2 FQGTGA. The V end lost 2 bases, the J end lost 8 bases, and 13 bases lay between the germline ends. The CDR3 sequence is 14 residues long. DNA of the CDR3: TGTGCCAGCAGCTTATCTCTACTAGCAGATGAGCAGTTCTTC. This translates into CASSLSLLADEQFF.

The chain has TRBV19 and TRBJ2-2; a possible D gene is TRBD2 (6 bases). The CDR3 extends over 17 amino acids. V lost 5 bases and J 1 base, leaving 17 bases between the germline ends. Germline loops: CDR1 LNHDA, CDR2 SQIVND (reference sequence). CDR3 DNA sequence: TGTGCCAGTAGTTTTCCCTGGGGAGGATTGAACACCGGGGAGCTGTTTTTT. Translating it yields CASSFPWGGLNTGELFF.

This chain joins TRBV6-1 and TRBJ1-2; 7 bases map to TRBD1. The CDR3 loop spans 16 amino acids. CDR1 and CDR2 from the germline V gene are MNHNS and SASEGT. Trimming removed 4 bases from V and 5 bases from J; junction bases left unmatched: 13. CDR3 sequence: CASSAFGTARLYGYTF. In DNA form, the CDR3 reads TGTGCCAGCAGTGCCTTCGGGACAGCCAGACTTTATGGCTACACCTTC.

In DNA, the CDR3 is TGTGCCAGCAGTGACAGGGGATTCATTCAGTACTTC. Amino acid sequence: CASSDRGFIQYF. The gene calls are TRBV2 and TRBJ2-4, with D perhaps matching TRBD1 (6 bases). Trimming took 3 bases from V and 9 from J, leaving 9 bases between them. Germline assignment: CDR1 SNHLY and CDR2 FYNNEI. CDR3 size: 12 residues.